This T cell receptor (beta chain) appears in the sequencing data of a study of low-dose radiotherapy and immunotherapy resistance in tumors. As to time point: after trial treatment. Treatment reported: LDRT plus nivolumab, ipilimumab, low-dose cyclophosphamide and aspirin (RACIN trial). With TRAV- and TRBV-specific primers, first-strand cDNA was made, covering the alpha and beta chains. For amplifying TCRs, the PCR ran for about 22 cycles with Phusion, which was used together with a constant-region primer and the adapter on the V primers. TCRdb used MiXCR to reprocess the reads, holding one entry per CDR3 protein. This table has about 100,000 distinct CDR3 sequences, roughly 20% appearing once. CDR3 size: 16 residues. The V end lost 0 bases, the J end lost 0 bases, and 11 bases lay between the germline ends. This clonotype showed up many times.

The gene calls are TRBV23-1 and TRBJ2-5; D possibly corresponds to TRBD2 (6 bases). TRBV23-1 is noted as an ORF with a role that remains uncertain. The receptor was derived from a male donor with prostate cancer. The specimen was PBMCs, collected after low-dose radiotherapy plus immunotherapy. As DNA, the CDR3 is TGCGCCAGCAGTCAATCGTCGGGGGAGAACCAAGAGACCCAGTACTTC. Amino acids: CASSQSSGENQETQYF.